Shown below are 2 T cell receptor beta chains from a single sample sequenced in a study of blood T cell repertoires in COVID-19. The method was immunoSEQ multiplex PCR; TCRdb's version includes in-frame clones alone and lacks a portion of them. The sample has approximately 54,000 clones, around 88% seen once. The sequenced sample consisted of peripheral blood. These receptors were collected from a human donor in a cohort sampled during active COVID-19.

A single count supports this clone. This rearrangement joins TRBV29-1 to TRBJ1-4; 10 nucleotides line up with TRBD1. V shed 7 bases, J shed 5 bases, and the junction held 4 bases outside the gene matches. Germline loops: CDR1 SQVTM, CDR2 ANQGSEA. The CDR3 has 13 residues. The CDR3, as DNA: TGCAGCGGACGACAGGGGGCCAATGAAAAACTGTTTTTT. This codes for CSGRQGANEKLFF. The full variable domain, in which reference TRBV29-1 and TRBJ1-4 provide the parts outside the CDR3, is SAVISQKPSRDICQRGTSLTIQCQVDSQVTMMFWYRQQPGQSLTLIATANQGSEATYESGFVIDKFPISRPNLTFSTLTVSNMSPEDSSIYLCSGRQGANEKLFFGSGTQLSVL.

The CDR3 is CASSPQTDSYEQYF. The CDR3 DNA follows: TGTGCCAGTAGTCCCCAGACAGATTCCTACGAGCAGTACTTC. The chain has TRBV19 and TRBJ2-7, with a possible D match to TRBD1 (5 bases). V lost 5 bases and J lost 1, with 12 bases in between. Germline lookup yields CDR1 LNHDA and CDR2 SQIVND (reference sequence). The CDR3 runs to 14 residues. Looking up the rest from reference TRBV19 and TRBJ2-7 gives the full variable domain: DGGITQSPKYLFRKEGQNVTLSCEQNLNHDAMYWYRQDPGQGLRLIYYSQIVNDFQKGDIAEGYSVSREKKESFPLTVTSAQKNPTAFYLCASSPQTDSYEQYFGPGTRLTVT.